A single sample is the source of the 32 T cell receptor beta chains below, sequenced in a study of blood T cell repertoires in COVID-19. Measured with immunoSEQ multiplex PCR; TCRdb has only the in-frame clones, and not every one. Of around 620,000 clones listed, 75% to 90% were seen once; the top ten hold roughly 0.25%. The sequencing sample was made of peripheral blood. The receptors were gathered from a woman under 30 with acute or convalescent COVID-19.

The J gene is TRBJ1-1, the V gene TRBV18; no clear D gene. Trimming left V 1 base short and J 8 bases short, with 8 bases between. CDR3 length equals 12 residues. CDR1 is KGHSH and CDR2 is LQKENI in the germline V gene. CDR3 residues: CASSPQSQEAFF. CDR3 DNA: TGTGCCAGCTCACCACAGTCACAGGAAGCTTTCTTT. Variable domain in full (rest from reference TRBV18 and TRBJ1-1): NAGVMQNPRHLVRRRGQEARLRCSPMKGHSHVYWYRQLPEEGLKFMVYLQKENIIDESGMPKERFSAEFPKEGPSILRIQQVVRGDSAAYFCASSPQSQEAFFGQGTRLTVV.

CDR3 residues: CAWSSQNTEAFF. CDR3 DNA: TGTGCCTGGAGTTCCCAGAACACTGAAGCTTTCTTT. This rearrangement joins TRBV30 to TRBJ1-1, with no clear D. The CDR3 is made up of 12 amino acids. Per the germline V gene, CDR1 is GTSNPN and CDR2 is SVGIG (reference sequence). The V gene lost 2 bases and the J gene lost 1 base, with 5 bases spanning the gap.

This clone was seen a single time. The chain uses TRBV7-9 and TRBJ1-5, with 12 bases matching TRBD1. The CDR3 extends over 16 amino acids. J lost 6 bases, V lost 4 bases, and 7 bases had no gene match. In germline, CDR1 is SEHNR, CDR2 FQNEAQ (reference sequence). The CDR3 DNA reads as TGTGCCAGCAGCTCCCGGGACAGGGGGCAGGGTCAGCCCCAGCATTTT. Protein product: CASSSRDRGQGQPQHF.

This rearrangement joins TRBV24-1 to TRBJ1-2, with TRBD1 as a possible D gene (5 bases). This CDR3 comprises 13 residues. Germline CDR1 and CDR2: KGHDR and SFDVKD. Between the trimmed V and J ends, which lost 5 bases and 7 bases, there was a span of 13 bases. CDR3 sequence (DNA): TGTGCCACCAGTGGTTGGGGGGATGCTGGCTACACCTTC. Amino acid sequence: CATSGWGDAGYTF.

J is TRBJ1-2 and V is TRBV6-6, with 7 bases matching TRBD1. V dropped 5 bases and J dropped 4; count of bases not matched to a gene: 16. The CDR3 contains 17 residues. The germline CDR1 and CDR2 sequences are MNHNY and SVGAGI (reference sequence). The CDR3 coding sequence is TGTGCCAGCAGTCCTTACTTCGACAGGGATTATTCCTATGGCTACACCTTC. Protein sequence: CASSPYFDRDYSYGYTF.

The chain uses TRBV6-5 and TRBJ2-7; D unresolved. V lost 6 bases and J 5 bases, leaving 11 bases between the germline ends. The length of the CDR3 is 12 residues. Germline loops: CDR1 MNHEY, CDR2 SVGAGI. CDR3 sequence: CASSRKLDEQYF. CDR3 nucleotide sequence: TGTGCCAGCAGCCGAAAGCTGGACGAGCAGTACTTC.

This chain uses TRBV28 with TRBJ2-3; possible D gene TRBD1, 6 bases. The V gene's germline CDR1 is MDHEN and CDR2 SYDVKM. The CDR3 has 19 amino acids. V was clipped by 2 bases and J by 7 bases, with 28 bases between them. DNA for the CDR3: TGTGCCAGCAGTTTAAGTTATCGGGTTCGGGACAAGGGGCCTCATACGCAGTATTTT. The encoded protein is CASSLSYRVRDKGPHTQYF. Looking up the rest from reference TRBV28 and TRBJ2-3 gives the full variable domain: DVKVTQSSRYLVKRTGEKVFLECVQDMDHENMFWYRQDPGLGLRLIYFSYDVKMKEKGDIPEGYSVSREKKERFSLILESASTNQTSMYLCASSLSYRVRDKGPHTQYFGPGTRLTVL.

The chain combines TRBV11-2 with TRBJ2-5; a weak D match, TRBD1 (6 bases). CDR1 SGHAT and CDR2 FQNNGV come from the germline V gene. This CDR3 has 15 amino acids. V lost 0 bases, J lost 6 bases, and 14 bases lay in between. In nucleotides, the CDR3 is TGTGCCAGCAGCTTAGATGGAAAGGACAGACAGACCCAGTACTTC. Protein: CASSLDGKDRQTQYF.

This chain connects TRBV6-5 to TRBJ1-4; TRBD1 matches at 10 bases. Germline CDR1 is MNHEY and CDR2 is SVGAGI. V trimming: 3 bases; J trimming: 5 bases; junction bases outside the gene matches: 3. This CDR3 is built from 15 residues. The CDR3 bases are TGTGCCAGCAGTTATGGGACAGGGGCAAATGAAAAACTGTTTTTT. Its protein is CASSYGTGANEKLFF.

The V gene is TRBV2, the J gene TRBJ1-4; TRBD1 agrees at 7 bases. V shed 4 bases, J shed 5 bases, and the junction held 13 bases outside the gene matches. CDR3 length: 17 amino acids. Germline values: CDR1 SNHLY, CDR2 FYNNEI. The CDR3 nucleotides are TGTGCCAGCAGTGTAAACCTCCGGGACAGAAGAAATGAAAAACTGTTTTTT. Translating it yields CASSVNLRDRRNEKLFF.

The V gene is TRBV29-1, the J gene TRBJ2-7; 10 nucleotides agree with TRBD2. From germline, CDR1 is SQVTM and CDR2 ANQGSEA. After removal of 1 base from V and 2 bases from J, the junction contained 11 bases not matched to a gene. This CDR3 spans 17 amino acids. CDR3 loop: CSVEVTSGGAFTYEQYF. The CDR3 DNA follows: TGCAGCGTTGAAGTGACGAGCGGGGGGGCTTTCACCTACGAGCAGTACTTC.

This chain joins TRBV2 and TRBJ1-1; no clear D. V lost 6 bases and J lost 5, with 16 bases in between. This CDR3 contains 14 residues. The V gene's germline CDR1 is SNHLY and CDR2 FYNNEI. CDR3 residues: CASRAERVWTEAFF. The DNA of the CDR3 is TGTGCCAGCAGGGCCGAGAGGGTTTGGACTGAAGCTTTCTTT.

This clone was found once. The V gene is TRBV28, the J gene TRBJ1-1; no firm D call. The CDR3 totals 14 residues. The V end was cut by 5 bases, the J end by 1 base, with 11 bases between. Germline CDR1 and CDR2: MDHEN and SYDVKM. The CDR3 sequence: CASSLAVANTEAFF. CDR3 in DNA: TGTGCCAGCAGTCTGGCAGTAGCGAACACTGAAGCTTTCTTT.

The chain has TRBV19 and TRBJ1-5; D gene unclear. Trimming removed 3 bases at V and 0 bases at J, with 12 bases between. The CDR3 length is 16 residues. Germline loops: CDR1 LNHDA, CDR2 SQIVND (reference sequence). The CDR3: CASSIWSVPSNQPQHF. The CDR3 DNA reads TGTGCCAGTAGTATCTGGTCAGTACCTAGCAATCAGCCCCAGCATTTT.

CDR3 amino acids: CASSLQGLYGYTF. CDR3 DNA: TGTGCCAGCAGCCTCCAGGGTTTATATGGCTACACCTTC. The chain carries TRBV5-8 and TRBJ1-2; the D gene is possibly TRBD1 (5 bases). In germline, CDR1 is SGHTS, CDR2 YDEGEE. V was clipped by 4 bases and J by 5 bases, with 12 bases between them. The CDR3 covers 13 residues.

The chain couples TRBV24-1 to TRBJ1-2; maybe TRBD1 (6 bases). CDR1 KGHDR and CDR2 SFDVKD come from the germline V gene. The CDR3 spans 14 residues. Trimming stripped 5 bases from V and 4 bases from J, with 13 bases between. CDR3 protein: CATSGAGASYGYTF. CDR3 coding DNA: TGTGCCACCAGTGGGGCGGGGGCCTCCTATGGCTACACCTTC.

This clone was counted between two and nine times. The chain has TRBV6-1 and TRBJ1-2; D is ambiguous. The CDR3 runs to 15 residues. Trimming left V 3 bases short and J 4 bases short, with 15 bases between. CDR1 and CDR2 from the germline V gene are MNHNS and SASEGT. CDR3 region: CASSEQVLPPYGYTF. As DNA, the CDR3 is TGTGCCAGCAGTGAGCAGGTCCTACCTCCCTATGGCTACACCTTC.

As regards this clone: Distinct nucleotide sequences in the sample also encode this CDR3. The rearrangement links TRBV7-2 to TRBJ1-4; 9 bases fit TRBD1. This CDR3 region has 14 residues. Trimming took 3 bases from V and 8 from J; bases not matched to a gene: 4. The V gene's germline CDR1 is SGHTA and CDR2 FQGNSA. The CDR3 loop is CASSLGQGGEKLFF. In DNA, the CDR3 is TGTGCCAGCAGCTTGGGACAGGGAGGGGAAAAACTGTTTTTT. The full variable domain, completed using reference TRBV7-2 and TRBJ1-4, is GAGVSQSPSNKVTEKGKDVELRCDPISGHTALYWYRQSLGQGLEFLIYFQGNSAPDKSGLPSDRFSAERTGGSVSTLTIQRTQQEDSAVYLCASSLGQGGEKLFFGSGTQLSVL.

J is TRBJ2-1 and V is TRBV4-2; a weak D match, TRBD2 (6 bases). Deletions cut 0 bases from V and 0 bases from J, with 6 bases between. Germline V lookup: CDR1 LGHNA, CDR2 YNFKEQ. The CDR3 length is 15 residues. In nucleotides, the CDR3 is TGTGCCAGCAGCCAAGAGGGGGGCTCCTACAATGAGCAGTTCTTC. This codes for CASSQEGGSYNEQFF.

The rearrangement links TRBV5-1 to TRBJ1-1; a possible D gene is TRBD1 (5 bases). The germline V gene has CDR1 SGHRS and CDR2 YFSETQ. The CDR3 has 15 residues. The germline V and J ends were trimmed by 3 bases and 4 bases, with 16 bases remaining between them. CDR3 residues: CASSSPQGAGTEAFF. The CDR3 DNA is TGCGCCAGCAGCTCCCCCCAGGGTGCCGGCACTGAAGCTTTCTTT.

For the CDR3, the DNA is TGTGCCATCAGTGAGGGGACAACGAACACTGAAGCTTTCTTT. Its translation is CAISEGTTNTEAFF. This chain connects TRBV10-3 to TRBJ1-1, with a tentative D call TRBD1 (6 bases). The germline CDR1 and CDR2 sequences are ENHRY and SYGVKD. The CDR3 spans 14 residues. V was clipped by 2 bases and J by 1 base, with 8 bases between them.

In regard to this clone: At the DNA level, this CDR3 is encoded by other sequences in the same sample as well. The rearrangement uses TRBV24-1 and TRBJ1-2; D is possibly TRBD1 (6 bases). V was trimmed by 3 bases and J by 2 bases, leaving 9 bases between them. CDR3 size: 14 residues. In germline, CDR1 is KGHDR, CDR2 SFDVKD. The CDR3 protein is CATSDPTGNYGYTF. The CDR3 DNA sequence: TGTGCCACCAGTGATCCAACAGGGAACTATGGCTACACCTTC.

This chain joins TRBV7-9 and TRBJ1-1; D remains ambiguous. Trimming removed 5 bases from V and 5 bases from J, with 12 bases in between. The CDR3 is 13 amino acids. The germline gives CDR1 SEHNR, CDR2 FQNEAQ (reference sequence). The CDR3 nucleotides are TGTGCCAGCAGCCTAGGGTCGGAGACTGAAGCTTTCTTT. Protein: CASSLGSETEAFF.

The chain has TRBV19 and TRBJ1-2, with D perhaps matching TRBD1 (5 bases). The CDR3 loop spans 12 amino acids. The V gene's germline CDR1 is LNHDA and CDR2 SQIVND (reference sequence). With 3 bases removed from V and 8 bases from J, the gap between germline ends came to 10 bases. The CDR3 DNA reads TGTGCCAGTAGTATCCAGGGTTGGGGCTACACCTTC. As protein: CASSIQGWGYTF.

The chain couples TRBV18 to TRBJ2-3; TRBD2 matches 7 bases. V gave up 3 bases and J gave up 3 bases; unmatched junction bases: 0. This CDR3 has 13 residues. CDR1 and CDR2 (germline): KGHSH, LQKENI. Written as DNA, the CDR3 is TGTGCCAGCTCACCGGGAGGGACAGATACGCAGTATTTT. Protein sequence: CASSPGGTDTQYF.

This chain joins TRBV27 and TRBJ1-2; 8 bases line up with TRBD1. The CDR3 is 16 amino acids. Germline values: CDR1 MNHEY, CDR2 SMNVEV (reference sequence). J lost 3 bases, V lost 3 bases, and 9 bases had no gene match. In nucleotides, the CDR3 is TGTGCCAGCAGTTTCGACAGGACAGGGTTTTACTATGGCTACACCTTC. This gives the protein CASSFDRTGFYYGYTF.

The rearrangement links TRBV24-1 to TRBJ1-2; 7 nucleotides line up with TRBD1. Germline V gene data show CDR1 as KGHDR and CDR2 as SFDVKD. CDR3 length: 18 amino acids. V was pared by 0 bases and J by 7 bases, with 16 bases of the junction left unmatched. CDR3 bases: TGTGCCACCAGTGATTTGCGGTCCCTTCGACAGGGATCGGTTGGCTACACCTTC. Protein: CATSDLRSLRQGSVGYTF.

The chain combines TRBV3-1 (or the pseudogene TRBV3-2) with TRBJ1-1, with TRBD1 matching 7 bases. CDR1 and CDR2 (germline): LGHDT, YNNKEL (reference sequence). Unmatched junction bases numbered 16, after V lost 0 bases and J lost 3 bases. CDR3 length: 19 residues. The CDR3 nucleotides are TGTGCCAGCAGCCAAGATGGTTGGGGCACAGGGGAGTTGGACACTGAAGCTTTCTTT. It yields the protein CASSQDGWGTGELDTEAFF.

The CDR3 loop is CASSEPGVNTEAFF. CDR3 bases: TGTGCCAGCAGTGAACCGGGGGTAAACACTGAAGCTTTCTTT. This chain connects TRBV6-1 to TRBJ1-1; TRBD1 is a possible D gene (5 bases). Germline lookup yields CDR1 MNHNS and CDR2 SASEGT. V was clipped by 2 bases and J by 2 bases, with 9 bases between them. CDR3 length: 14 amino acids.

The CDR3 spells CASRPSAGYEQYF. CDR3 sequence (DNA): TGTGCCAGCAGACCCAGTGCGGGCTACGAGCAGTACTTC. The gene calls are TRBV6-5 and TRBJ2-7, with a weak D call TRBD2 (5 bases). Looked up from germline, CDR1 is MNHEY and CDR2 is SVGAGI. Trimming left V 6 bases short and J 3 bases short, with 12 bases between. The CDR3 runs to 13 residues.

The chain combines TRBV28 with TRBJ1-2; D might be TRBD1 (5 bases). The germline gives CDR1 MDHEN, CDR2 SYDVKM. V was cut by 0 bases and J by 8 bases, with 13 bases left in between. The CDR3 covers 14 residues. This chain's CDR3 is CASSLWGGERGYTF. CDR3 bases: TGTGCCAGCAGTTTATGGGGGGGTGAGAGAGGCTACACCTTC.

The V call is TRBV2, the J call TRBJ1-4; 9 positions agree with TRBD1. V was pared by 6 bases and J by 3 bases, with 2 bases of the junction left unmatched. The V gene's germline CDR1 is SNHLY and CDR2 FYNNEI. CDR3 length: 14 amino acids. The CDR3 coding sequence is TGTGCCAGCAGAGGGGACAGGGCTAATGAAAAACTGTTTTTT. Amino acids: CASRGDRANEKLFF.